Listed below are T cell receptor beta chains from one sample, sequenced in a study of CD8 T cells in ankylosing spondylitis. Via MiXCR, TCRdb re-called the 5' RACE reads, giving one row per CDR3 protein. The table shows approximately 240,000 distinct CDR3 sequences, with 20% to 30% occurring only once. The sequenced material came from blood, either unsorted or a sorted T cell fraction (not recorded which). The origin of the receptors is a male donor with ankylosing spondylitis or in good health (not recorded which). The CDR3 runs from the conserved cysteine through the conserved F or W. A D gene is named only where the DNA matches it firmly. Rows may omit the clone size; those that give it use once, few, many or a size class.

d_call	clone_size	v_call	j_call	cdr3_nt	cdr3_aa
.	.	TRBV2	TRBJ1-2	TGTGCCAGCAGAGGGACCGGGACTCTTGGCTACACCTTC	CASRGTGTLGYTF
.	many	TRBV9	TRBJ2-1	TGTGCCAGCAGCGTAGCTTGGGGGGGCGCCTACAATGAGCAGTTCTTC	CASSVAWGGAYNEQFF
TRBD2	.	TRBV20-1	TRBJ2-5	TGCAGTGCTAGAGATAACCTAGCGGGGGCTACCAAGATCGAGACCCAGTACTTC	CSARDNLAGATKIETQYF
.	many	TRBV3-1	TRBJ2-1	TGTGCCAGCAGCCAAAACCCCGAGGGACCCCGCTACAATGAGCAGTTCTTC	CASSQNPEGPRYNEQFF
.	.	TRBV29-1	TRBJ2-7	TGCAGCGTTGAAGCGGGCGTAGGGGGCTACGAGCAGTACTTC	CSVEAGVGGYEQYF
TRBD2	.	TRBV29-1	TRBJ2-5	TGCAGCACAACGCTAGCGGGGGGTGAGACCCAGTACTTC	CSTTLAGGETQYF
TRBD1	.	TRBV12-3/TRBV12-4	TRBJ2-6	TGTGCCAGCAGGGACAGGGGTGGGGCCAACGTCCTGACTTTC	CASRDRGGANVLTF
.	few	TRBV20-1	TRBJ2-7	TGCAGTGCTAGTAGCCCCCTCCCCTCCTACGAGCAGTACTTC	CSASSPLPSYEQYF
.	.	TRBV20-1	TRBJ1-5	TGCAGTGCCAAGACCGAGACTGTCTCGCCCCAGCATTTT	CSAKTETVSPQHF
.	few	TRBV6-6	TRBJ2-3	TGTGCCAGCAGTACGTCAGATACGCAGTATTTT	CASSTSDTQYF
.	.	TRBV6-4	TRBJ1-2	TGTGCCAGCAGTGACCCGGTGCTTAGCGATGGCTACACCTTC	CASSDPVLSDGYTF
TRBD1	many	TRBV20-1	TRBJ2-2	TGCAGTGCTGGGACAGGTCCCACCGGGGAGCTGTTTTTT	CSAGTGPTGELFF
.	few	TRBV20-1	TRBJ2-7	TGCAGTGCCAGGACTGCCTCCGTACAGGGATGGAGCTACGAGCAGTACTTC	CSARTASVQGWSYEQYF
.	.	TRBV7-9	TRBJ2-2	TGTGCCAGCAGCTCCGGTCGGGGCGCGAACACCGGGGAGCTGTTTTTT	CASSSGRGANTGELFF
.	many	TRBV7-2	TRBJ2-2	TGTGCCAGCAGCTTAGTTCGCGGGTCCGGGGAGCTGTTTTTT	CASSLVRGSGELFF
.	.	TRBV15	TRBJ1-5	TGTGCCACCAGGGACAGCGGGATCCAGCCCCAGCATTTT	CATRDSGIQPQHF
.	.	TRBV10-1	TRBJ2-7	TGCGCCAGCAGTGAGGGAGGGACAGAATCCTACGAGCAGTACTTC	CASSEGGTESYEQYF
TRBD2	few	TRBV20-1	TRBJ2-1	TGCAGTGCTAGAAGGCGGGGGGACCAAAATGAGCAGTTCTTC	CSARRRGDQNEQFF
TRBD1	many	TRBV12-3/TRBV12-4	TRBJ1-6	TGTGCCAGCAGTTTTCAAGCGGACAGGCATTCACCCCTCCACTTT	CASSFQADRHSPLHF
TRBD2	.	TRBV20-1	TRBJ2-3	TGCAGTGCTAGAGGCCTAGCGGGGGGGCCTGATACGCAGTATTTT	CSARGLAGGPDTQYF
.	.	TRBV29-1	TRBJ2-3	TGCAGCGTAATAGCGGGCACAGATACGCAGTATTTT	CSVIAGTDTQYF
.	many	TRBV5-1	TRBJ1-1	TGCGCCAGCAGCCTTGCCGGGCCCCCGAGCACTGAAGCTTTCTTT	CASSLAGPPSTEAFF
.	.	TRBV9	TRBJ2-1	TGTGCCAGCAGCACCTCTGGCGGAGCGGAGGAGCAGTTCTTC	CASSTSGGAEEQFF
TRBD1	many	TRBV12-3/TRBV12-4	TRBJ1-6	TGTGCCAGCAGTTTCAGGGACAGGGGATCACCCCTCCACTTT	CASSFRDRGSPLHF
.	many	TRBV5-1	TRBJ2-7	TGCGCCAGCAGCCCTGACGACAGGAACGAGCAGTACTTC	CASSPDDRNEQYF
TRBD1	many	TRBV6-5	TRBJ2-2	TGTGCCAGCAGTTGGGACAGATACACCGGGGAGCTGTTTTTT	CASSWDRYTGELFF
TRBD1	few	TRBV7-9	TRBJ2-7	TGTGCCAGCAGCCACGACAGGGTCGGCTACGAGCAGTACTTC	CASSHDRVGYEQYF
TRBD2	.	TRBV5-1	TRBJ2-5	TGCGCCAGCAGATACTTAGCGGGGTTCCAAGAGACCCAGTACTTC	CASRYLAGFQETQYF
TRBD2	few	TRBV12-3/TRBV12-4	TRBJ2-1	TGTGCCAGCAGTTGGGTCAGCGGCCTAGCGGGGACCTTCTACAATGAGCAGTTCTTC	CASSWVSGLAGTFYNEQFF
.	many	TRBV20-1	TRBJ2-1	TGCAGTGCTCGGGCAGGGTACAATGAGCAGTTCTTC	CSARAGYNEQFF
.	.	TRBV6-1	TRBJ2-1	TGTGCCAGCAATAGTGCCGGGACACCATACAATGAGCAGTTCTTC	CASNSAGTPYNEQFF
.	.	TRBV5-1	TRBJ2-1	TGCGCCAGTAGGGTCTCGGGACTGGGTGGAAATGAGCAGTTCTTC	CASRVSGLGGNEQFF
TRBD2	.	TRBV2	TRBJ2-1	TGTGCCACCCAGCAAAGGACTAGCTCTAGGAATGAGCAGTTCTTC	CATQQRTSSRNEQFF
.	few	TRBV21-1	TRBJ2-7	TGTGCCAGCAGCAAAGTGTTGATACAGGGTGACTACGAGCAGTACTTC	CASSKVLIQGDYEQYF
.	.	TRBV5-1	TRBJ2-2	TGCGCCAGCAGCGTAGACCCAACCACCGGGGAGCTGTTTTTT	CASSVDPTTGELFF
.	.	TRBV6-1	TRBJ1-6	TGTGCCAGCAGTGTGACAGATAATTCACCCCTCCACTTT	CASSVTDNSPLHF
.	many	TRBV10-3	TRBJ2-3	TGTGCCATCAGTGAAGAGGGAGATACGCAGTATTTT	CAISEEGDTQYF
.	.	TRBV6-1	TRBJ2-3	TGTGCCAGCAGTGCCGACAAGGGGGGACAGTATTTT	CASSADKGGQYF
.	few	TRBV12-3/TRBV12-4	TRBJ1-1	TGTGCCAGCAGCCCTCGGACGGTGGGCACTGAAGCTTTCTTT	CASSPRTVGTEAFF
TRBD2	few	TRBV20-1	TRBJ2-5	TGCAGTGCCACGGGGGGGTTGCAGTCGGAGACCCAGTACTTC	CSATGGLQSETQYF
TRBD2	.	TRBV20-1	TRBJ2-1	TGCAGTGCTAGAGGTAGCGGGGGGATTCTCTACAATGAGCAGTTCTTC	CSARGSGGILYNEQFF
.	.	TRBV6-6	TRBJ2-3	TGTGCCAGCAGTTACCATGAAGATACGCAGTATTTT	CASSYHEDTQYF
.	many	TRBV10-3	TRBJ2-5	TGTGCCATCAGGACAGGTCCCCAAGAGACCCAGTACTTC	CAIRTGPQETQYF
.	many	TRBV12-3/TRBV12-4	TRBJ2-1	TGTGCCAGCAGTTTATGGACAAGGTCCTACAATGAGCAGTTCTTC	CASSLWTRSYNEQFF
TRBD2	many	TRBV20-1	TRBJ2-4	TGCAGTGCCCCGGAGGGATCAAGGGGAGGGGATGGCATTCAGTACTTC	CSAPEGSRGGDGIQYF
.	few	TRBV7-2	TRBJ2-5	TGTGCCAGCAGCTTAGATGGTGTAGGTGGCGGAAACCAGTACTTC	CASSLDGVGGGNQYF
.	.	TRBV29-1	TRBJ1-1	TGCAGCGGTGGGTCCATGAACACTGAAGCTTTCTTT	CSGGSMNTEAFF
.	.	TRBV12-3/TRBV12-4	TRBJ2-7	TGTGCCAGCAGCCTCCACTCCTACGAGCAGTACTTC	CASSLHSYEQYF
TRBD2	many	TRBV20-1	TRBJ2-7	TGCAGCGGCGGGGGGGCGAGGGAGCAGTACTTC	CSGGGAREQYF
.	many	TRBV24-1	TRBJ2-3	TGTGCCACCAGGGCCCCAAGTGCAGATACGCAGTATTTT	CATRAPSADTQYF
TRBD1	many	TRBV28	TRBJ1-4	TGTGCCAGCAGTTTCCCCAAGACAGGGACTAATGAAAAACTGTTTTTT	CASSFPKTGTNEKLFF
.	.	TRBV25-1	TRBJ2-7	TGTGCCAGCAGTGAATATGGACAGAACCTTTACGAGCAGTACTTC	CASSEYGQNLYEQYF
.	few	TRBV29-1	TRBJ1-2	TGCAGCGTTGAAGATCGGCGAGGGCCCCTATCCTATGGCTACACCTTC	CSVEDRRGPLSYGYTF
TRBD2	.	TRBV7-8	TRBJ2-5	TGTGCCAGCAGCTTTGGCCTAGCGGGGGGCCTGGGGGAGACCCAGTACTTC	CASSFGLAGGLGETQYF